Here is one TCR beta chain with its context. Authors' methods: Amplification with reference gene primers provided the estimates of nucleated cell counts. Libraries were prepared by immunoSEQ multiplex PCR; TCRdb keeps only in-frame clonotypes and omits some of them. The V and J calls and clone size come from that table; D and trimming were worked out from the DNA. The data contain 120,000 to 150,000 clones, roughly 76% of them seen just once; the ten biggest clones take up 7.5% to 9.5%. These data come from a study of blood T cell repertoires in COVID-19. Overall study context: Both acute and convalescent COVID-19 samples were obtained from the United States, Italy and Spain. T cells, B-cell-depleted T cells, or PBMCs provided the cDNA or gDNA that served as material.

The V and J ends lost 7 bases and 11 bases respectively, with 20 bases between them. The CDR3 totals 13 residues. Germline CDR1 reads SGHRS; CDR2 reads YFSETQ. Sequenced: peripheral blood. The J gene is TRBJ2-3, the V gene TRBV5-1; D is unclear. The source of this sequence is a human donor with acute or convalescent COVID-19. The donor label of this sample is uncertain. The CDR3, as DNA: TGCGCCAGCTCCCCCTCTAGACTTCCCGGGCAGTATTTT. Translation: CASSPSRLPGQYF.